This T cell receptor (beta chain) was sequenced for a study of cytomegalovirus exposure and HLA in healthy donors. Whole-study findings and limits: A later analysis linked a missense DCLRE1C variant to TCR beta V- and J-gene trimming. In an earlier analysis, most TCR beta V segments were productive about 87% or about 30% of the time. Fewer N-insertions (relative to the roughly 660-donor mean) were reportedly seen in an Asian-associated ancestry cluster in a later analysis.

Notes on this clone: The antigen remains undetermined.

60 Vbeta and 13 Jbeta primers were used in PCR. Measured with immunoSEQ multiplex PCR; TCRdb has only the in-frame clones, and not every one. The sample consists of 180,000 or so clones, roughly 79% of them appearing once. The V gene lost 0 bases and the J gene lost 8 bases, with 13 bases spanning the gap. Germline V gene lookup returns CDR1 SGHTA and CDR2 FQGNSA. This CDR3 is 14 amino acids long. The specimen was PBMCs. The sequence came from a man in his forties or fifties in good health and CMV-seropositive. The rearrangement joins TRBV7-2 to TRBJ1-2; weak D call: TRBD1 (6 bases). This CDR3 is CASSLAGTTRGYTF. The CDR3 DNA follows: TGTGCCAGCAGCTTAGCCGGGACAACCAGGGGCTACACCTTC. Drawing the rest from reference TRBV7-2 and TRBJ1-2, the complete variable domain is GAGVSQSPSNKVTEKGKDVELRCDPISGHTALYWYRQSLGQGLEFLIYFQGNSAPDKSGLPSDRFSAERTGGSVSTLTIQRTQQEDSAVYLCASSLAGTTRGYTFGSGTRLTVV.